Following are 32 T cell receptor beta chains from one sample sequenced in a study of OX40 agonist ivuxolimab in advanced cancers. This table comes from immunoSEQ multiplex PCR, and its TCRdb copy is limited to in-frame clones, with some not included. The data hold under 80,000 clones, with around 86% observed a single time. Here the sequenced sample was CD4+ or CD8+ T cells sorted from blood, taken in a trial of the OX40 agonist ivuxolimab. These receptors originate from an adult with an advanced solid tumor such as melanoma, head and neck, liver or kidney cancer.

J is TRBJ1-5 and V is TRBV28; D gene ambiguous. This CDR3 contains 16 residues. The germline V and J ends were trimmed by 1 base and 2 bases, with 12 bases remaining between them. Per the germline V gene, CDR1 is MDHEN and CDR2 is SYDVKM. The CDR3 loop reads CASSLYGVYGNQPQHF. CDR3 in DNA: TGTGCCAGCAGTTTATACGGGGTCTATGGCAATCAGCCCCAGCATTTT.

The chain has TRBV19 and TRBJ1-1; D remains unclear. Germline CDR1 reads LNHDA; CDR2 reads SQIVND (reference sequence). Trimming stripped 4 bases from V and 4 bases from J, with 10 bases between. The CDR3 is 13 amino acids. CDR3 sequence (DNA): TGTGCCAGTAGTACAAGACTAAGCACTGAAGCTTTCTTT. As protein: CASSTRLSTEAFF.

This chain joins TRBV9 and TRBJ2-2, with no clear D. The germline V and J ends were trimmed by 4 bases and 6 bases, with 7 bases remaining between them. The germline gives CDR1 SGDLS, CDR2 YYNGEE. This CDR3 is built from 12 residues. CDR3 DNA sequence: TGTGCCAGCAGCACCACCCCCGGGGAGCTGTTTTTT. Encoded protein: CASSTTPGELFF. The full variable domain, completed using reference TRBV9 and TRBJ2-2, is DSGVTQTPKHLITATGQRVTLRCSPRSGDLSVYWYQQSLDQGLQFLIQYYNGEERAKGNILERFSAQQFPDLHSELNLSSLELGDSALYFCASSTTPGELFFGEGSRLTVL.

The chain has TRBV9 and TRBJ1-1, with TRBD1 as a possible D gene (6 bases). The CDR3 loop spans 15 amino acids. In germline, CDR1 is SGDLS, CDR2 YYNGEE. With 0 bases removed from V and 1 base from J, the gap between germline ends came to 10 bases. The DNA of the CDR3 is TGTGCCAGCAGCGTAGGGCAGGGGTGGAACACTGAAGCTTTCTTT. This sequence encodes CASSVGQGWNTEAFF.

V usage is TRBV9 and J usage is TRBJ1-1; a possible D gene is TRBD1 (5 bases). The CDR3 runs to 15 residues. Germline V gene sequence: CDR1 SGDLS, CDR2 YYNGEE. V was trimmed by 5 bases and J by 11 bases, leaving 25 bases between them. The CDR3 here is CASSPSGLDFWGAFF. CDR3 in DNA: TGTGCCAGCAGTCCCTCGGGCCTCGACTTTTGGGGGGCTTTCTTT.

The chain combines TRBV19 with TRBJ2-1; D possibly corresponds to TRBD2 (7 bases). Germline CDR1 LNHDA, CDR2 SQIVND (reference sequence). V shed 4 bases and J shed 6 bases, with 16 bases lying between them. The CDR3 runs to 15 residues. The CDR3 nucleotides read TGTGCCAGTAGTAATTTCCGGGGGGCTAGCAATGAGCAGTTCTTC. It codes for CASSNFRGASNEQFF.

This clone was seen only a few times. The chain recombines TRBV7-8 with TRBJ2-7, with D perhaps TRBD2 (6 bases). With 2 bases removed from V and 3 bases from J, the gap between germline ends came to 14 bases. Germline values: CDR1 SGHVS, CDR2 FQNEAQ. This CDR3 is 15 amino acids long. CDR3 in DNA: TGTGCCAGCAGCTTACAGGAGGGAACCCTCTACGAGCAGTACTTC. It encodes CASSLQEGTLYEQYF.

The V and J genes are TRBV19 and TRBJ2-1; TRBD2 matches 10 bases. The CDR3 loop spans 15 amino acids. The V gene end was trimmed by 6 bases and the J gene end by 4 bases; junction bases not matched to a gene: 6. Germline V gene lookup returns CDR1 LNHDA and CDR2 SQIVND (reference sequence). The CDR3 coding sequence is TGTGCCAGTAGCGCCTCGGGACTAGCGTACAATGAGCAGTTCTTC. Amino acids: CASSASGLAYNEQFF.

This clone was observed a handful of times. CDR3 DNA: TGCAGCGTTGTGAGCAGCGGGACTGAAGCTTTCTTT. This encodes CSVVSSGTEAFF. The rearrangement uses TRBV29-1 and TRBJ1-1; no firm D call. CDR1 is SQVTM, CDR2 ANQGSEA, per germline. The CDR3 contains 12 residues. Trimming took 4 bases from V and 5 from J, leaving 11 bases between them.

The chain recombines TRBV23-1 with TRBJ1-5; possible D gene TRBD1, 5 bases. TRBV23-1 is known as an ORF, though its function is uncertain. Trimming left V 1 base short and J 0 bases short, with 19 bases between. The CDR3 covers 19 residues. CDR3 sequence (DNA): TGCGCCAGCAGTCAATGTCATTGCCAGGGAAATTATAGCAATCAGCCCCAGCATTTT. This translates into CASSQCHCQGNYSNQPQHF.

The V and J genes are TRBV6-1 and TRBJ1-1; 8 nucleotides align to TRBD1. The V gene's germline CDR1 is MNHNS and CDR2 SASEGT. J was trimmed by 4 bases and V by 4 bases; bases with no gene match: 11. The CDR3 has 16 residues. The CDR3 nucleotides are TGTGCCAGCAGTGTAGGGGTGGGGACAGGTGCCACTGAAGCTTTCTTT. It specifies CASSVGVGTGATEAFF.

DNA of the CDR3: TGTGCTAGTGGTTCGGGGCGCGAGCAGTACTTC. The encoded protein is CASGSGREQYF. The chain has TRBV12-5 and TRBJ2-7; the D call may be TRBD1 or TRBD2 (5 bases each). The germline V and J ends were trimmed by 4 bases and 6 bases, with 7 bases remaining between them. Germline CDR1 and CDR2: LGHNT and FRNRAP. The CDR3 consists of 11 residues. The full variable domain, in which reference TRBV12-5 and TRBJ2-7 provide the parts outside the CDR3, is DARVTQTPRHKVTEMGQEVTMRCQPILGHNTVFWYRQTMMQGLELLAYFRNRAPLDDSGMPKDRFSAEMPDATLATLKIQPSEPRDSAVYFCASGSGREQYFGPGTRLTVT.

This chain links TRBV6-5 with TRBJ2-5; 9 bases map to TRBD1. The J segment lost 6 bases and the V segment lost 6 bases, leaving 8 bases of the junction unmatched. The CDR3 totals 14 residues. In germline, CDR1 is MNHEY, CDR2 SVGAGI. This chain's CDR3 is CASRLTGGAKTQYF. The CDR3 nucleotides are TGTGCCAGCAGGCTAACAGGGGGCGCAAAGACCCAGTACTTC.

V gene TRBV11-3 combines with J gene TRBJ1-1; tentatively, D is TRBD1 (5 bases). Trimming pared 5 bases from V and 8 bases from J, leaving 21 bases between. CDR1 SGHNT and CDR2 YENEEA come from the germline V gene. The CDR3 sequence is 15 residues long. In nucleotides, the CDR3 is TGTGCCAGCAGCGCCAGCGGCGTCAAGCGGACAGAAGCTTTCTTT. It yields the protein CASSASGVKRTEAFF.

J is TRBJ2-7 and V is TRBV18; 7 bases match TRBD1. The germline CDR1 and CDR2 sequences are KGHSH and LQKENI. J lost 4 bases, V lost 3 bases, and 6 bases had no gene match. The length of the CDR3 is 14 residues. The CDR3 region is CASSPPTGRYEQYF. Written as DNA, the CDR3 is TGTGCCAGCTCACCCCCGACAGGGCGGTACGAGCAGTACTTC.

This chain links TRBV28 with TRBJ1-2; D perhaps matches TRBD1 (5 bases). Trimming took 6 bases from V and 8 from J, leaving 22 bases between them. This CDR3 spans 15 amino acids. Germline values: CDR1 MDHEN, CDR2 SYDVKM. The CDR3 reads CASSLEGQGIQGYTF. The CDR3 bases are TGTGCCAGCAGCCTGGAGGGCCAGGGTATCCAAGGCTACACCTTC.

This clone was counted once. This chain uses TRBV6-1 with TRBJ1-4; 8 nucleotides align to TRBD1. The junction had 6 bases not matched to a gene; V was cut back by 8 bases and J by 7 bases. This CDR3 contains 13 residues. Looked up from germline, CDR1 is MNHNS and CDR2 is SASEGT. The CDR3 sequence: CASHPGGGEKLFF. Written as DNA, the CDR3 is TGTGCCAGCCACCCAGGGGGCGGTGAAAAACTGTTTTTT.

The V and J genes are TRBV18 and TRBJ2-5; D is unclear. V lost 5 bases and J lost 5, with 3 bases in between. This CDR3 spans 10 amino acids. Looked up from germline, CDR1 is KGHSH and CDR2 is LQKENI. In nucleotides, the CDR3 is TGTGCCAGCTCAAGGGAGACCCAGTACTTC. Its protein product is CASSRETQYF.

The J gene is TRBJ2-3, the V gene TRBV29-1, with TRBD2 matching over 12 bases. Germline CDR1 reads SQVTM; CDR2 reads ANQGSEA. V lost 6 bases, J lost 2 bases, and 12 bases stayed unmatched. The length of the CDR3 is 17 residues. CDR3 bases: TGCAGCGTGGCCCGGACTAGCGGGAAAAAAATCACAGATACGCAGTATTTT. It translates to CSVARTSGKKITDTQYF.

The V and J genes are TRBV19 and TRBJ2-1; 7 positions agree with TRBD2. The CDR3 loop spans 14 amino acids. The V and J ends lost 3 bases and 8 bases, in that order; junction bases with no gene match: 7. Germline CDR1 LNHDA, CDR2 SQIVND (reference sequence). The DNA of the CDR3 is TGTGCCAGTAGTATGGGCGGGAGTGTGTATGAGCAGTTCTTC. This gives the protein CASSMGGSVYEQFF.

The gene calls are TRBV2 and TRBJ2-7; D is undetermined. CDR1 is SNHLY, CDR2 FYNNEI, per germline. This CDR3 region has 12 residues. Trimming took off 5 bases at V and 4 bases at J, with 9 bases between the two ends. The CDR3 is CASSKDSYEQYF. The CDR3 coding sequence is TGTGCCAGCAGTAAAGACTCATACGAGCAGTACTTC. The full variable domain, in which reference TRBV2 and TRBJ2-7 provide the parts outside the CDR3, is EPEVTQTPSHQVTQMGQEVILRCVPISNHLYFYWYRQILGQKVEFLVSFYNNEISEKSEIFDDQFSVERPDGSNFTLKIRSTKLEDSAMYFCASSKDSYEQYFGPGTRLTVT.

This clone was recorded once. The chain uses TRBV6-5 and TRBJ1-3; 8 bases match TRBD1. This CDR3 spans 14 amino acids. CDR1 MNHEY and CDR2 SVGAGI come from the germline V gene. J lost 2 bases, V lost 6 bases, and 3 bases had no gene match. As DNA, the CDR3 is TGTGCCAGCAGGGGGGACAGGACTGGAAACACCATATATTTT. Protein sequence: CASRGDRTGNTIYF.

The CDR3: CASSSGRTAATNEKLFF. The CDR3 DNA reads TGCGCCAGCAGCTCGGGACGGACGGCTGCAACTAATGAAAAACTGTTTTTT. This chain connects TRBV5-1 to TRBJ1-4, with a tentative D call TRBD1 (5 bases). CDR1 and CDR2 from the germline V gene are SGHRS and YFSETQ. Trimming removed 3 bases at V and 0 bases at J, with 15 bases between. The CDR3 consists of 17 residues.

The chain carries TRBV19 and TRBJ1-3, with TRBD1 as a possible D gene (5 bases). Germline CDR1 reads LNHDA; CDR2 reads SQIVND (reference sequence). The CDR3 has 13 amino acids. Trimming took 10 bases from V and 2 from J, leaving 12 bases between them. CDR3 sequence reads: CATGGGTGNTIYF. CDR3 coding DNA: TGTGCCACCGGTGGGGGTACTGGAAACACCATATATTTT.

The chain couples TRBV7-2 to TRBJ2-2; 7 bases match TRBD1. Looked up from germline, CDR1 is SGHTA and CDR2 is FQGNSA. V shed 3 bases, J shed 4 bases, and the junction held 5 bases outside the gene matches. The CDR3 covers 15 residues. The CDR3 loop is CASSLVRGPTGELFF. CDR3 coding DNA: TGTGCCAGCAGCTTGGTTAGGGGGCCCACCGGGGAGCTGTTTTTT. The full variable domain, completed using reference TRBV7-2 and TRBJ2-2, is GAGVSQSPSNKVTEKGKDVELRCDPISGHTALYWYRQSLGQGLEFLIYFQGNSAPDKSGLPSDRFSAERTGGSVSTLTIQRTQQEDSAVYLCASSLVRGPTGELFFGEGSRLTVL.

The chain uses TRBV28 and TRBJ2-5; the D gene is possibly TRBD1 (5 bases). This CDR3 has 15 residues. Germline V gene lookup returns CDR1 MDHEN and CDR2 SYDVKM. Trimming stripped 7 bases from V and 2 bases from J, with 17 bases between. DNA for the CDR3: TGTGCCAGCAAGCCACTGGGCAGGGCGCAAGAGACCCAGTACTTC. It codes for CASKPLGRAQETQYF.

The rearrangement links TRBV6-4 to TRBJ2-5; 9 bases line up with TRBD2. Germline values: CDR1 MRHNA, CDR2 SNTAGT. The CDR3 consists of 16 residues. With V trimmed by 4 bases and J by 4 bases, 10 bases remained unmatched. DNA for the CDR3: TGTGCCAGCAGTGTCGGCGGGGGGGCCTCCCGAGAGACCCAGTACTTC. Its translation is CASSVGGGASRETQYF.

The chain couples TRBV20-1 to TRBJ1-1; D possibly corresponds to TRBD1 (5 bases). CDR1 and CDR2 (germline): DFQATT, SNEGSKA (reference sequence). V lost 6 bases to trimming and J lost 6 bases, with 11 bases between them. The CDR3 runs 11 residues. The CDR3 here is CSAPAGPEAFF. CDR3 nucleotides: TGCAGTGCCCCAGCAGGGCCTGAAGCTTTCTTT.

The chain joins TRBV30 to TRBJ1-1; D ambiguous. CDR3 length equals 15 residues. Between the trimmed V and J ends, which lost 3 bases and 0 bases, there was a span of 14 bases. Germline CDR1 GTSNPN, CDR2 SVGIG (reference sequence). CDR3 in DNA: TGTGCCTGGAGAGCCGGCCAGAACCTGAACACTGAAGCTTTCTTT. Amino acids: CAWRAGQNLNTEAFF.

The CDR3 loop is CASSVGAGQAYEQYF. The CDR3 nucleotides read TGTGCCAGCAGCGTAGGTGCGGGTCAAGCCTACGAGCAGTACTTC. The rearrangement joins TRBV9 to TRBJ2-7, with D possibly being TRBD2 (5 bases). Germline values: CDR1 SGDLS, CDR2 YYNGEE. V gave up 0 bases and J gave up 2 bases, with 12 bases separating them. The CDR3 is 15 amino acids.

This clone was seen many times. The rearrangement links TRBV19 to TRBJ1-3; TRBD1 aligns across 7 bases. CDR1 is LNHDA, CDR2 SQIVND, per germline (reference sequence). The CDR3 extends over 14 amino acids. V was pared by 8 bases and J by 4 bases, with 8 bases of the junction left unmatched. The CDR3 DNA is TGTGCCAGTGCTGCCAGGGGGTCGGGAAACACCATATATTTT. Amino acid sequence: CASAARGSGNTIYF.

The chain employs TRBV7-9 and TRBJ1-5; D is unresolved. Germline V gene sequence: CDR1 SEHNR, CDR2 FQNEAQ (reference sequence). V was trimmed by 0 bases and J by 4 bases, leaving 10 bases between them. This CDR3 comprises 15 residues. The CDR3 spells CASSLALGVNQPQHF. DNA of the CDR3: TGTGCCAGCAGCTTAGCGCTCGGGGTGAATCAGCCCCAGCATTTT.